The source of this T cell receptor beta chain is a study of blood T cell repertoires in COVID-19. The wider study: Italy, Spain and the United States were the sources of the convalescent and acute COVID-19 samples.

Per the germline V gene, CDR1 is PRHDT and CDR2 is FYEKMQ (reference sequence). V lost 2 bases, J lost 1 base, and 11 bases lay in between. The CDR3 runs to 15 residues. Original data processing: It was from reference gene primer amplification that nucleated cell counts were estimated. Using immunoSEQ multiplex PCR, the repertoire was profiled, and TCRdb retains in-frame clones only, with some absent. V, J and clone size are those of that table, while D and trimming were read from the DNA. The repertoire holds over 60,000 clones, with over 75% as singletons. The TCR was taken from a man aged 65 to 79 with active or convalescent COVID-19. The sample comprised peripheral blood. The V call is TRBV13, the J call TRBJ1-1; tentative D call: TRBD1 (5 bases). CDR3 sequence: CASSLKAGKNTEAFF. The CDR3 DNA reads TGTGCCAGCAGCTTAAAGGCAGGGAAGAACACTGAAGCTTTCTTT.